The rows below give T cell receptor beta chains drawn from one sample of a study of blood T cell repertoires in COVID-19. Some clones are missing from TCRdb's copy, which holds only in-frame ones; the method was immunoSEQ multiplex PCR. This sample has about 98,000 clones, with roughly 90% found just once. Sequenced input: peripheral blood. The receptors shown here come from a woman between 45 and 60 years old with COVID-19, enrolled during active disease. Each CDR3 is given with its conserved first and last residue. Fields, in order: CDR3 protein, CDR3 DNA, clone size, V gene, J gene, D gene. A D gene is named only where the DNA matches it firmly. The listing skips clone size in some rows; elsewhere it reads once, few, many or a size class.

CDR3 protein: CASSDTGGTGELFF
CDR3 DNA: TGTGCCAGCAGTGACACAGGGGGTACCGGGGAGCTGTTTTTT
clone size: NA
V gene: TRBV6-4
J gene: TRBJ2-2
D gene: TRBD1

CDR3 protein: CASSDLLGQGNTIYF
CDR3 DNA: TGTGCCAGCAGTGATCTTCTGGGACAAGGAAACACCATATATTTT
clone size: once
V gene: TRBV6-1
J gene: TRBJ1-3
D gene: NA

CDR3 protein: CASSYQGGEETQYF
CDR3 DNA: TGTGCCAGCAGCTACCAGGGGGGCGAAGAGACCCAGTACTTC
clone size: NA
V gene: TRBV7-3
J gene: TRBJ2-5
D gene: NA

CDR3 protein: CASSLGTGSSYEQYF
CDR3 DNA: TGCGCCAGCAGCTTAGGGACAGGGAGCTCCTACGAGCAGTACTTC
clone size: once
V gene: TRBV5-1
J gene: TRBJ2-7
D gene: TRBD1

CDR3 protein: CASSSWTGGFTDTQYF
CDR3 DNA: TGCGCCAGCAGCTCGTGGACAGGGGGGTTCACAGATACGCAGTATTTT
clone size: NA
V gene: TRBV5-1
J gene: TRBJ2-3
D gene: TRBD1

CDR3 protein: CASSLGQGRPDTQYF
CDR3 DNA: TGTGCCAGCAGTCTGGGACAGGGGAGGCCAGATACGCAGTATTTT
clone size: NA
V gene: TRBV6-5
J gene: TRBJ2-3
D gene: TRBD1

CDR3 protein: CATSDPESGMETQYF
CDR3 DNA: TGTGCCACCAGTGACCCTGAAAGCGGGATGGAGACCCAGTACTTC
clone size: NA
V gene: TRBV24-1
J gene: TRBJ2-5
D gene: TRBD2

CDR3 protein: CASGLTHNEQFF
CDR3 DNA: TGTGCTAGTGGTCTTACTCACAATGAGCAGTTCTTC
clone size: NA
V gene: TRBV12-5
J gene: TRBJ2-1
D gene: NA

CDR3 protein: CASRPDRRYGYTF
CDR3 DNA: TGTGCCAGCAGACCGGACAGGAGATATGGCTACACCTTC
clone size: NA
V gene: TRBV28
J gene: TRBJ1-2
D gene: TRBD1

CDR3 protein: CASSSTGIQETQYF
CDR3 DNA: TGTGCCAGCAGCTCCACAGGGATACAAGAGACCCAGTACTTC
clone size: NA
V gene: TRBV5-4
J gene: TRBJ2-5
D gene: NA

CDR3 protein: CASSPGSGSGDNEQFF
CDR3 DNA: TGTGCCAGCAGCCCCGGAAGTGGTAGCGGGGACAATGAGCAGTTCTTC
clone size: NA
V gene: TRBV7-9
J gene: TRBJ2-1
D gene: TRBD2

CDR3 protein: CASSREAGLHF
CDR3 DNA: TGTGCCAGCAGCCGGGAGGCGGGGCTCCACTTT
clone size: NA
V gene: TRBV14
J gene: TRBJ1-6
D gene: NA

CDR3 protein: CASSRRLEVEQYF
CDR3 DNA: TGTGCCAGCAGCCGCCGACTAGAAGTCGAGCAGTACTTC
clone size: NA
V gene: TRBV12-3/TRBV12-4
J gene: TRBJ2-7
D gene: NA

CDR3 protein: CASSVAPGSSAFF
CDR3 DNA: TGTGCCAGCAGCGTAGCCCCGGGATCCTCCGCTTTCTTT
clone size: NA
V gene: TRBV9
J gene: TRBJ1-1
D gene: NA

CDR3 protein: CASSPLALETQYF
CDR3 DNA: TGTGCCAGCAGCCCTCTAGCGTTAGAGACCCAGTACTTC
clone size: NA
V gene: TRBV11-2
J gene: TRBJ2-5
D gene: NA

CDR3 protein: CASSQGTGANYGYTF
CDR3 DNA: TGCGCCAGCAGCCAAGGGACAGGGGCTAACTATGGCTACACCTTC
clone size: NA
V gene: TRBV4-3
J gene: TRBJ1-2
D gene: TRBD1

CDR3 protein: CASSPRTGGATGELFF
CDR3 DNA: TGTGCCAGTAGTCCAAGGACAGGGGGCGCCACCGGGGAGCTGTTTTTT
clone size: NA
V gene: TRBV19
J gene: TRBJ2-2
D gene: TRBD1

CDR3 protein: CASSFGTDNYGYTF
CDR3 DNA: TGTGCCAGCAGCTTCGGGACAGATAACTATGGCTACACCTTC
clone size: NA
V gene: TRBV7-9
J gene: TRBJ1-2
D gene: TRBD1

CDR3 protein: CASSLGTGGVGTDTQYF
CDR3 DNA: TGTGCCAGCAGCTTGGGGACAGGTGGGGTTGGTACAGATACGCAGTATTTT
clone size: NA
V gene: TRBV5-4
J gene: TRBJ2-3
D gene: TRBD1

CDR3 protein: CASSLTGEQYF
CDR3 DNA: TGTGCCAGCAGCCTTACGGGGGAGCAGTACTTC
clone size: NA
V gene: TRBV7-2
J gene: TRBJ2-7
D gene: NA

CDR3 protein: CASKGLAAPRGDTQYF
CDR3 DNA: TGTGCCAGCAAGGGACTAGCGGCTCCCCGGGGAGATACGCAGTATTTT
clone size: NA
V gene: TRBV2
J gene: TRBJ2-3
D gene: TRBD2

CDR3 protein: CASSLSGTSSYEQYF
CDR3 DNA: TGTGCCAGCAGCTTATCTGGGACAAGCTCCTACGAGCAGTACTTC
clone size: NA
V gene: TRBV7-2
J gene: TRBJ2-7
D gene: NA

CDR3 protein: CASSIRGPDKAFF
CDR3 DNA: TGTGCCAGTAGTATCAGGGGGCCGGATAAAGCTTTCTTT
clone size: NA
V gene: TRBV19
J gene: TRBJ1-1
D gene: TRBD1

CDR3 protein: CASSMAGGNEKLFF
CDR3 DNA: TGTGCCAGTAGTATGGCTGGTGGTAATGAAAAACTGTTTTTT
clone size: NA
V gene: TRBV19
J gene: TRBJ1-4
D gene: NA

CDR3 protein: CASSRQEAQPQHF
CDR3 DNA: TGTGCCAGCAGCCGACAGGAGGCTCAGCCCCAGCATTTT
clone size: NA
V gene: TRBV12-3/TRBV12-4
J gene: TRBJ1-5
D gene: NA

CDR3 protein: CASSQAPLSETQYF
CDR3 DNA: TGTGCCAGCAGCCAAGCACCACTGTCGGAGACCCAGTACTTC
clone size: NA
V gene: TRBV3-1/TRBV3-2
J gene: TRBJ2-5
D gene: NA

CDR3 protein: CASDSSSNYGYTF
CDR3 DNA: TGTGCCAGCGACAGCAGCTCCAACTATGGCTACACCTTC
clone size: NA
V gene: TRBV19
J gene: TRBJ1-2
D gene: NA

CDR3 protein: CASGLSGSLTDTQYF
CDR3 DNA: TGTGCCAGCGGACTTAGCGGGAGTCTCACAGATACGCAGTATTTT
clone size: NA
V gene: TRBV28
J gene: TRBJ2-3
D gene: TRBD2

CDR3 protein: CASSKGYAGGIPDTQYF
CDR3 DNA: TGTGCCAGCAGCAAAGGCTACGCGGGGGGTATCCCAGATACGCAGTATTTT
clone size: NA
V gene: TRBV21-1
J gene: TRBJ2-3
D gene: NA

CDR3 protein: CASSIGTPPGEQYF
CDR3 DNA: TGTGCCAGCAGCATAGGGACTCCCCCAGGGGAGCAGTACTTC
clone size: NA
V gene: TRBV7-3
J gene: TRBJ2-7
D gene: NA

CDR3 protein: CASSPSGPSSYNSPLHF
CDR3 DNA: TGTGCCAGCAGCCCCTCAGGGCCTAGCTCCTATAATTCACCCCTCCACTTT
clone size: NA
V gene: TRBV9
J gene: TRBJ1-6
D gene: NA

CDR3 protein: CATSDTLAGEQHTQYF
CDR3 DNA: TGTGCCACCAGTGACACTCTAGCGGGGGAGCAACATACGCAGTATTTT
clone size: NA
V gene: TRBV24-1
J gene: TRBJ2-3
D gene: TRBD2

CDR3 protein: CAWSVMGQGARNTEAFF
CDR3 DNA: TGTGCCTGGAGTGTGATGGGCCAGGGGGCGCGAAACACTGAAGCTTTCTTT
clone size: NA
V gene: TRBV30
J gene: TRBJ1-1
D gene: TRBD1

CDR3 protein: CASSSQGVDQPQHF
CDR3 DNA: TGTGCCAGCAGCTCACAGGGGGTGGATCAGCCCCAGCATTTT
clone size: NA
V gene: TRBV7-2
J gene: TRBJ1-5
D gene: TRBD1

CDR3 protein: CASSARGAPSYGYTF
CDR3 DNA: TGTGCCAGCAGTGCCAGGGGGGCACCCTCCTATGGCTACACCTTC
clone size: NA
V gene: TRBV2
J gene: TRBJ1-2
D gene: TRBD1

CDR3 protein: CASSVWTGQETQYF
CDR3 DNA: TGTGCCAGCAGCGTTTGGACAGGCCAAGAGACCCAGTACTTC
clone size: NA
V gene: TRBV11-2
J gene: TRBJ2-5
D gene: TRBD1

CDR3 protein: CASSLTAGEIYNEQFF
CDR3 DNA: TGTGCCAGCAGTTTAACGGCGGGGGAAATCTACAATGAGCAGTTCTTC
clone size: once
V gene: TRBV28
J gene: TRBJ2-1
D gene: TRBD2

CDR3 protein: CASSYKSSGNTIYF
CDR3 DNA: TGTGCCAGCAGTTACAAGAGCTCTGGAAACACCATATATTTT
clone size: NA
V gene: TRBV6-2/TRBV6-3
J gene: TRBJ1-3
D gene: NA

CDR3 protein: CASSLVGVENSPLHF
CDR3 DNA: TGTGCCAGCAGCTTGGTAGGGGTCGAGAATTCACCCCTCCACTTT
clone size: NA
V gene: TRBV5-4
J gene: TRBJ1-6
D gene: NA

CDR3 protein: CASSSRQDWGYGYTF
CDR3 DNA: TGTGCCAGCAGCTCTCGACAGGACTGGGGCTATGGCTACACCTTC
clone size: once
V gene: TRBV14
J gene: TRBJ1-2
D gene: NA

CDR3 protein: CASSFTEPLYEQYF
CDR3 DNA: TGTGCCAGCAGTTTCACAGAACCCCTCTACGAGCAGTACTTC
clone size: once
V gene: TRBV28
J gene: TRBJ2-7
D gene: NA

CDR3 protein: CASSQGQLYGNTIYF
CDR3 DNA: TGTGCCAGCAGTCAAGGACAGTTATATGGAAACACCATATATTTT
clone size: NA
V gene: TRBV7-9
J gene: TRBJ1-3
D gene: NA

CDR3 protein: CASSWSIGTGAQPQHF
CDR3 DNA: TGTGCCAGCAGCTGGTCAATCGGGACAGGGGCTCAGCCCCAGCATTTT
clone size: once
V gene: TRBV7-9
J gene: TRBJ1-5
D gene: TRBD1

CDR3 protein: CASSEGRVSTDTQYF
CDR3 DNA: TGTGCCAGCAGTGAAGGGAGGGTGAGCACAGATACGCAGTATTTT
clone size: NA
V gene: TRBV6-1
J gene: TRBJ2-3
D gene: NA

CDR3 protein: CAIREQGIGTGELFF
CDR3 DNA: TGTGCCATCAGGGAACAGGGGATAGGCACCGGGGAGCTGTTTTTT
clone size: NA
V gene: TRBV10-3
J gene: TRBJ2-2
D gene: TRBD1

CDR3 protein: CASSLGLASNEQFF
CDR3 DNA: TGTGCCAGCAGCTTAGGGCTAGCTAGCAATGAGCAGTTCTTC
clone size: NA
V gene: TRBV11-2
J gene: TRBJ2-1
D gene: NA

CDR3 protein: CASSIASDIANYGYTF
CDR3 DNA: TGTGCCAGTAGTATAGCCTCAGACATAGCTAACTATGGCTACACCTTC
clone size: NA
V gene: TRBV19
J gene: TRBJ1-2
D gene: NA